The clone carrying this TCR beta chain was seen once. The ends were cut back, 3 bases at V and 7 bases at J, with 7 bases in the middle. CDR3 length: 11 residues. Germline CDR1 reads SEHNR; CDR2 reads FQNEAQ (reference sequence). This sample is part of a study of CD8 T cells in Susac syndrome. RNA totalling roughly 0.45 to 1 ug underwent reverse transcription with random hexamers. One entry per CDR3 protein, called by TCRdb with MiXCR from the immunoSEQ multiplex PCR reads. The data contain some 110,000 distinct CDR3 sequences, just under 95% of them singletons. This chain connects TRBV7-9 to TRBJ2-7, with unresolved D. The sequence came from a human donor with Susac syndrome. Sequenced sample: CD8+ T cells from PBMCs. The CDR3 DNA follows: TGTGCCAGCAGCTTCTCTGAGGAGCAGTACTTC. Translation: CASSFSEEQYF.